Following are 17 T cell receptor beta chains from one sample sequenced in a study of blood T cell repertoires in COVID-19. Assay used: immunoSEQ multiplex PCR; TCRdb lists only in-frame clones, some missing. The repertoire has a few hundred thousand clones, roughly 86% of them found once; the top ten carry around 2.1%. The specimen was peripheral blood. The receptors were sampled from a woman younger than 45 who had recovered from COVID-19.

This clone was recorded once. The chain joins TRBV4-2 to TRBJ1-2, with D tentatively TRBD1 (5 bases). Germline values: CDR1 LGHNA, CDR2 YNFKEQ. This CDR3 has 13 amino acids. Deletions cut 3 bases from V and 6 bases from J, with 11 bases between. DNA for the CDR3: TGTGCCAGCAGCCAGCCTTCGGGGGATGGCTACACCTTC. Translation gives CASSQPSGDGYTF.

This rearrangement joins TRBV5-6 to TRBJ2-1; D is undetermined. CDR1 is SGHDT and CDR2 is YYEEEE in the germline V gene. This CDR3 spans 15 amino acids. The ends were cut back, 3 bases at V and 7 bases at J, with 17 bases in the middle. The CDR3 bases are TGTGCCAGCAGCTCCGGAGTCGCCCCTTGGAATGAGCAGTTCTTC. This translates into CASSSGVAPWNEQFF.

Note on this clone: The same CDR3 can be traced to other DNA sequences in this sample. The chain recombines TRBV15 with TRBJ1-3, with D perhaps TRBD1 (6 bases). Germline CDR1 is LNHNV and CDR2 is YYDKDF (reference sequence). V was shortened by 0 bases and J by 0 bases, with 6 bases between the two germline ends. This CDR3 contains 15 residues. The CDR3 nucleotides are TGTGCCACCAGCAGAGACAGGGGCTCTGGAAACACCATATATTTT. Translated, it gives CATSRDRGSGNTIYF.

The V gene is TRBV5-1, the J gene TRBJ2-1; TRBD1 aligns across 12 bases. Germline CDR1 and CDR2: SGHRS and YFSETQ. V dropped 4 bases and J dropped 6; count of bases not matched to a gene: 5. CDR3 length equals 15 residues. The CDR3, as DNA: TGCGCCAGCAGCCGGGACAGGGGGCCGGTCAATGAGCAGTTCTTC. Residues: CASSRDRGPVNEQFF.

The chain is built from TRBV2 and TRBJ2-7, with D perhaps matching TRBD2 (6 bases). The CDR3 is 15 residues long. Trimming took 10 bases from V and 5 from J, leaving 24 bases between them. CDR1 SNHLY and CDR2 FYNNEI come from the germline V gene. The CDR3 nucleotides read TGTGCCATACTGAACCCGGCAGCGGGTCGGAACGAGCAGTACTTC. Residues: CAILNPAAGRNEQYF.

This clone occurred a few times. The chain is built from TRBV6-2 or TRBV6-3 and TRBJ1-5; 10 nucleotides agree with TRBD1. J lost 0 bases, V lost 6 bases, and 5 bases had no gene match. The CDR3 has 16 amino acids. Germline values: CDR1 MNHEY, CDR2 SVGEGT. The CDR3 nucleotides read TGTGCCAGCAGATACGACAGGGGGCATAGCAATCAGCCCCAGCATTTT. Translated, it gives CASRYDRGHSNQPQHF.

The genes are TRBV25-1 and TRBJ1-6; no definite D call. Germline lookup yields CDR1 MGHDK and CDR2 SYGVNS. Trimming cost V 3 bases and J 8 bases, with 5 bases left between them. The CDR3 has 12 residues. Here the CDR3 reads CASSERYSPLHF. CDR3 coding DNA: TGTGCCAGCAGTGAGAGGTATTCACCCCTCCACTTT.

The CDR3: CASSDPPSLRESDTQYF. The CDR3 DNA reads as TGTGCCAGCAGTGACCCACCTTCGTTGCGGGAGTCAGATACGCAGTATTTT. This chain links TRBV6-4 with TRBJ2-3; TRBD2 agrees at 7 bases. This CDR3 has 17 amino acids. CDR1 MRHNA and CDR2 SNTAGT come from the germline V gene. J gave up 4 bases and V 2 bases, and 12 bases lay outside the gene matches.

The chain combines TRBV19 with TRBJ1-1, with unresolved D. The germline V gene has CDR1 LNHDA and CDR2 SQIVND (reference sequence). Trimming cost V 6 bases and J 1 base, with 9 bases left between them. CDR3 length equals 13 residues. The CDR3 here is CASSHEPNTEAFF. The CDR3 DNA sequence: TGTGCCAGTAGCCACGAGCCGAACACTGAAGCTTTCTTT.

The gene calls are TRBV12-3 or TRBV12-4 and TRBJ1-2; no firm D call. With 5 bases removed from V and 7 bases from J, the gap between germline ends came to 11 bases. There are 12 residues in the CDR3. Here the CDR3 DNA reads TGTGCCAGCAGTCAATTGGTAGTTGGCTACACCTTC. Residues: CASSQLVVGYTF.

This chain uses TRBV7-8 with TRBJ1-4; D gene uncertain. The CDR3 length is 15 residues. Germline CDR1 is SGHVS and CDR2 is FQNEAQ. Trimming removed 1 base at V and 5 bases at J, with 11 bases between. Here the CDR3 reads CASSLVGAGNEKLFF. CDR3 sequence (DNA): TGTGCCAGCAGCTTAGTGGGAGCCGGGAATGAAAAACTGTTTTTT. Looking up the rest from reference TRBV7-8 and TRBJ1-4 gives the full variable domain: GAGVSQSPRYKVAKRGQDVALRCDPISGHVSLFWYQQALGQGPEFLTYFQNEAQLDKSGLPSDRFFAERPEGSVSTLKIQRTQQEDSAVYLCASSLVGAGNEKLFFGSGTQLSVL.

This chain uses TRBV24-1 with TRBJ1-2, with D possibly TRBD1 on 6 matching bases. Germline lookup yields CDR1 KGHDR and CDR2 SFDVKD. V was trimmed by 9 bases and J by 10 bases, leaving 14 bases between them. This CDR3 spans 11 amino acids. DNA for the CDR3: TGTGCCACCGCCCGTGGACAGCTCTACACCTTC. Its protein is CATARGQLYTF.

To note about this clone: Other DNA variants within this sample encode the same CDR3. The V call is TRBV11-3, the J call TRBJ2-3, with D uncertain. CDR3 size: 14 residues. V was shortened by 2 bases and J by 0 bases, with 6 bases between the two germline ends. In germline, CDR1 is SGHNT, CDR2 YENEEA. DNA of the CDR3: TGTGCCAGCAGCTTAACCACTAGCACAGATACGCAGTATTTT. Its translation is CASSLTTSTDTQYF.

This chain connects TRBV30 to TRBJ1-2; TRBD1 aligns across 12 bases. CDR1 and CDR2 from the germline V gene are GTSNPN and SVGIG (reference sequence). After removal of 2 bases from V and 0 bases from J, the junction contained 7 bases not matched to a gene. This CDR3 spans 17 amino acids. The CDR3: CAWSRPGQGASNYGYTF. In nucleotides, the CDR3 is TGTGCCTGGAGTAGACCGGGACAGGGGGCATCTAACTATGGCTACACCTTC.

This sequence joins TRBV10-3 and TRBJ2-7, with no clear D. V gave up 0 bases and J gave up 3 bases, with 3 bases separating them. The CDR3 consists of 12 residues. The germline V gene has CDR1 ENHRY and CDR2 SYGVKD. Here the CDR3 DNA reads TGTGCCATCAGTGAGTCCCTCTACGAGCAGTACTTC. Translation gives CAISESLYEQYF.

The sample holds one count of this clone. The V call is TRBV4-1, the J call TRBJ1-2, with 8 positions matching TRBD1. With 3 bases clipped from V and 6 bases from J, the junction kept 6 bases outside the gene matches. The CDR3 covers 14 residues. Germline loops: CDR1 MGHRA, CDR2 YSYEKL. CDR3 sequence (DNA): TGCGCCAGCAGCCAGGAGGACAGGGAAGATGGCTACACCTTC. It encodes CASSQEDREDGYTF.

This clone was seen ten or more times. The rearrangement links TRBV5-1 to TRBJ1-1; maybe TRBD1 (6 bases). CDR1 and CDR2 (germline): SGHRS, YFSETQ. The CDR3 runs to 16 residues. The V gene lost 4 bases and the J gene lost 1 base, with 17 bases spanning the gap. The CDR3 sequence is CASSQGSMGKNTEAFF. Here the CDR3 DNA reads TGCGCCAGCAGCCAGGGGAGTATGGGTAAGAACACTGAAGCTTTCTTT.